Detailed here is one T cell receptor beta chain. This clonotype was seen a few times. Its antigen is not yet known. Since a much larger clone is just one base distant, this may be a read error. The germline V gene encodes CDR1 MNHNS and CDR2 SASEGT. The CDR3 covers 11 residues, taking in both the cysteine and the phenylalanine. Only CDR3 DNA is held: 33 bases, read in frame from base 1. Trimming removed 2 bases from V and 3 bases from J, leaving 2 bases between the germline ends. Expansion of CD8+CD57+ cells had been shown by flow cytometry in the patients chosen for sequencing. Every patient had a diagnosis of severe acquired aplastic anemia based on International Study of Aplastic Anemia and Agranulocytosis and Camitta criteria. No therapy had been received by the patients at the time of blood sampling. TCR repertoires of sorted CD4+ and CD8+ blood T cells from severe aplastic anemia patients and healthy subjects were deep-sequenced in the study. In the USA, patient enrollment took place under clinicaltrials.gov protocols 00001620, 01623167, 00001397, 00071045, 00081523 and 00961064. Ficoll-Paque density gradient centrifugation was used to isolate peripheral blood mononuclear cells. Before DNA extraction, CD4+ and CD8+ T cells were sorted by FACS or by magnetic beads.

The source of the sample is a study of CD8+CD57+ T cells in acquired aplastic anemia (dated by TCRdb to the late 2010s). Background on the whole study: DNA extracted from sorted CD4+ and CD8+ cells had a mean of about 3.2 ug, with a range of roughly 0.17 to 27.4 ug. A CD8+CD57+ expansion meant a frequency higher than the mean frequency seen in healthy subjects. Beyond this particular receptor, the publication reports: Twenty-nine CD8+ CDR3 sequences were found in both patients and controls but appeared to be highly expressed in patients and within the immunodominant clones of the patients. CD8+ Simpson's diversity did not differ significantly between patients and healthy controls (P=0.060).

Profiling of TCR beta VDJ combinations and CDR3 sequences used genomic DNA as the template. An Illumina HiSeq 2000 was the platform used for TCR repertoire sequencing. Turning to the authors' computational methods: Repertoires were assessed using TRBV/TRBJ rearrangement plots, CDR3 size and DJ length profiles, and Simpson's diversity index. The most abundant DNA sequence in the deep sequencing data was taken as the immunodominant clone. CDR3 amino acid sequences were checked for sharing across subjects and were also compared against the VDJdb database and published repertoires. TCRdb passed the public sequencing reads through fastp at Q25 and MiXCR, retaining productive beta sequences. Identical CDR3 protein sequences are pooled into one entry, listed with their most common genes and DNA. TCRdb's processing, not the study's, gives the V and J calls here. This sample lists about 180,000 distinct CDR3 sequences; roughly 63% were detected once. The top ten hold approximately 46% of the sample.

The source is a human donor with aplastic anemia. Sequenced material: sorted CD4+, CD8+, or CD8+CD57+ T cells (not recorded which) from PBMCs. The sequence joins TRBV6-1 to TRBJ2-7; no D gene is confidently identified. CDR3 reads: CASSEIYEQYF. The DNA sequence is TGTGCCAGCAGTGAAATCTACGAGCAGTACTTC.